Below, 5 T cell receptor beta chains from the same sample are listed, as sequenced in a study of shared clonotypes between healthy human individuals. TCRdb's table, derived via immunoSEQ multiplex PCR, lists solely in-frame clones and lacks some. The sample yields 1.4 million or so clones, 98% seen once. Material: naive CD4+ T cells sorted from blood. Subset denoted: CD45RA+ positively selected. Source of these receptors: a man under 40 in good health.

V usage is TRBV15 and J usage is TRBJ2-1; TRBD2 agrees at 12 bases. The trim removed 1 base at V and 5 bases at J, leaving 6 bases unmatched. Germline values: CDR1 LNHNV, CDR2 YYDKDF (reference sequence). The CDR3 length is 17 residues. This chain's CDR3 is CATSRASGLAGNNEQFF. The CDR3 DNA sequence: TGTGCCACCAGCAGAGCCTCGGGACTAGCGGGTAACAATGAGCAGTTCTTC.

The chain uses TRBV11-2 and TRBJ2-1, with D maybe TRBD2 (6 bases). Germline CDR1 is SGHAT and CDR2 is FQNNGV. Trimming removed 0 bases from V and 5 bases from J, with 20 bases in between. There are 18 residues in the CDR3. CDR3 bases: TGTGCCAGCAGCTTAGATATGCGCGGGACTGACGTCGACAATGAGCAGTTCTTC. Translation gives CASSLDMRGTDVDNEQFF.

This chain connects TRBV5-1 to TRBJ1-1; unclear D gene. The CDR3 is 13 amino acids. V was cut by 3 bases and J by 3 bases, with 9 bases left in between. CDR1 and CDR2 (germline): SGHRS, YFSETQ. CDR3 DNA sequence: TGCGCCAGCAGCTCGTCGGTAGACACTGAAGCTTTCTTT. Translated, it gives CASSSSVDTEAFF.

The chain links TRBV5-1 to TRBJ2-7; perhaps TRBD2 as D (6 bases). Trimming took 4 bases from V and 0 from J, leaving 20 bases between them. The CDR3 length is 17 residues. Per the germline V gene, CDR1 is SGHRS and CDR2 is YFSETQ. The CDR3 bases are TGCGCCAGCAGCATTGAACCTAGCGTAAGGGACTCCTACGAGCAGTACTTC. It specifies CASSIEPSVRDSYEQYF.

The chain has TRBV7-2 and TRBJ2-7; D call uncertain. The CDR3 is made up of 12 amino acids. Trimming pared 5 bases from V and 3 bases from J, leaving 8 bases between. The germline gives CDR1 SGHTA, CDR2 FQGNSA. The CDR3 DNA reads as TGTGCCAGCAGCACCGAGTACTACGAGCAGTACTTC. Protein product: CASSTEYYEQYF.